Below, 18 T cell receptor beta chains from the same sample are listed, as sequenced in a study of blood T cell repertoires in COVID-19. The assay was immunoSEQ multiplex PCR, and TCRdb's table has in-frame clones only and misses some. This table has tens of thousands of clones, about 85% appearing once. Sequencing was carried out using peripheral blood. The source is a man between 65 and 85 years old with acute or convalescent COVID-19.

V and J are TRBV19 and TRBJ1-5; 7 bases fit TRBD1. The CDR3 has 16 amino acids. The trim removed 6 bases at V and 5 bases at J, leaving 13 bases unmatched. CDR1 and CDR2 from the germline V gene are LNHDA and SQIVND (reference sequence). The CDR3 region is CASRDRQGVRDQPQHF. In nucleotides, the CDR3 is TGTGCCAGTAGGGACCGACAGGGAGTGCGGGATCAGCCCCAGCATTTT.

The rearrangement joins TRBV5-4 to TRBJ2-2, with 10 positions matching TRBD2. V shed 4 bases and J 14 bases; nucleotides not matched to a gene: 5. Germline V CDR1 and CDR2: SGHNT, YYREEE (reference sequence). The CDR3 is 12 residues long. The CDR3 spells CASSRRTSGLFF. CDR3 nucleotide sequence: TGTGCCAGCAGCCGCCGGACTAGCGGCCTGTTTTTT. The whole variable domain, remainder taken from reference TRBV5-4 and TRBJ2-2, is ETGVTQSPTHLIKTRGQQVTLRCSSQSGHNTVSWYQQALGQGPQFIFQYYREEENGRGNFPPRFSGLQFPNYSSELNVNALELDDSALYLCASSRRTSGLFFGEGSRLTVL.

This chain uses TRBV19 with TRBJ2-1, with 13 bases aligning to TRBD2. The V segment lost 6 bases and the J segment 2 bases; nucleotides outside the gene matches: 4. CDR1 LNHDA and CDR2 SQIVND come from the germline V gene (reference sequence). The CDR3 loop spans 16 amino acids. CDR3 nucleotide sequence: TGTGCCAGTAGGCGGACTAGCGGGAGTACCTACAATGAGCAGTTCTTC. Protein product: CASRRTSGSTYNEQFF.

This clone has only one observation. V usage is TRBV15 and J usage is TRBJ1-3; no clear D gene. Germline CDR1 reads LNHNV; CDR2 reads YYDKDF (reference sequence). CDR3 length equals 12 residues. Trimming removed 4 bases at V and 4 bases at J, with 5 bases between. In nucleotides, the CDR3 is TGTGCCACCAGCATCCCGGGAAACACCATATATTTT. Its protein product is CATSIPGNTIYF.

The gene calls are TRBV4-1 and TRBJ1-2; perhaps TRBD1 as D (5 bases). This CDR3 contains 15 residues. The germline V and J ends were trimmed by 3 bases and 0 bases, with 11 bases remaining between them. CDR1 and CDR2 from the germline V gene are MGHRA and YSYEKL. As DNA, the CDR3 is TGCGCCAGCAGCCAGACGACAGTCACTAACTATGGCTACACCTTC. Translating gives CASSQTTVTNYGYTF.

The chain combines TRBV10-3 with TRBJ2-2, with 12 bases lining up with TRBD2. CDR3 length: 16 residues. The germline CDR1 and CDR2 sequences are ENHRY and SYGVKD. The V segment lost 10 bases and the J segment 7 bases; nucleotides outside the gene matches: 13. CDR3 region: CATLPLAGGQGGELFF. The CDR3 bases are TGTGCCACCCTACCTCTAGCGGGGGGGCAGGGCGGGGAGCTGTTTTTT.

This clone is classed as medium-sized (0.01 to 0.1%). As DNA, the CDR3 is TGTGCCAGCAGCTCCGGACTAGCTGGTGGGGAGACCCAGTACTTC. Residues: CASSSGLAGGETQYF. This rearrangement joins TRBV5-4 to TRBJ2-5; 8 bases are a match to TRBD2. CDR3 length equals 15 residues. V was clipped by 3 bases and J by 5 bases; unmatched bases: 9. Germline V gene data show CDR1 as SGHNT and CDR2 as YYREEE (reference sequence).

As DNA, the CDR3 is TGTGCCTGGAGTGTAATAGGGGGCAGGGAGCCCCAGCATTTT. As protein: CAWSVIGGREPQHF. The chain recombines TRBV30 with TRBJ1-5; 7 bases agree with TRBD1. The ends lost 0 bases at V and 8 bases at J; junction bases unmatched: 7. The CDR3 covers 14 residues. The germline V gene encodes CDR1 GTSNPN and CDR2 SVGIG (reference sequence).

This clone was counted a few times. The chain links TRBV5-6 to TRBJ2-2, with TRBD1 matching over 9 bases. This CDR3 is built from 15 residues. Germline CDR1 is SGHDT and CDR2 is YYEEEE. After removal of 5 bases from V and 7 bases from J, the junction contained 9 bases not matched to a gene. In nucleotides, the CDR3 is TGTGCCAGCAGGACCGGGACAGGGCTTGGCGGGGAGCTGTTTTTT. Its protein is CASRTGTGLGGELFF.

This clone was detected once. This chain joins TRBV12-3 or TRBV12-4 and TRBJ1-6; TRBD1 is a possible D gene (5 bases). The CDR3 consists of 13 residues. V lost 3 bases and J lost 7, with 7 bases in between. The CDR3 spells CASSLQGNSPLHF. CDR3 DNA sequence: TGTGCCAGCAGTTTGCAGGGAAATTCACCCCTCCACTTT.

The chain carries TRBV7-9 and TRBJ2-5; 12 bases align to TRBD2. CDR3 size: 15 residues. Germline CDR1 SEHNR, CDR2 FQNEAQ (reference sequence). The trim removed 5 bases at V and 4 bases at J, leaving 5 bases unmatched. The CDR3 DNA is TGTGCCAGCAGCCCGGGACTAGCGGGTAGAGAGACCCAGTACTTC. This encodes CASSPGLAGRETQYF.

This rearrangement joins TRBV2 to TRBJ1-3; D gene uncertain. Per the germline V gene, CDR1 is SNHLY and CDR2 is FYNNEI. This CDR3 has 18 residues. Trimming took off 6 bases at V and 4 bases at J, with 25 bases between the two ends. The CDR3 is CASSAAVVHLTSGNTIYF. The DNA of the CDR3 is TGTGCCAGCAGCGCTGCAGTCGTACATCTTACCTCCGGAAACACCATATATTTT.

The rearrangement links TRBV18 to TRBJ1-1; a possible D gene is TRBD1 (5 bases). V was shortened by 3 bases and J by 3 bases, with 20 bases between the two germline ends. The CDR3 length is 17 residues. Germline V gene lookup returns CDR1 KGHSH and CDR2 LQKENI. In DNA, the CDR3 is TGTGCCAGCTCACCCAGAATCAGGGTCCAAGATGACACTGAAGCTTTCTTT. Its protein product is CASSPRIRVQDDTEAFF.

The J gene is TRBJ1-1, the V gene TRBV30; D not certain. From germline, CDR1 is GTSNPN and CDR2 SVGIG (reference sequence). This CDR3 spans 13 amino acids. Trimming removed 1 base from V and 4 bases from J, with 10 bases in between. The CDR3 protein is CAWSAFTVTEAFF. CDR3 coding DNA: TGTGCCTGGAGTGCCTTCACTGTCACTGAAGCTTTCTTT. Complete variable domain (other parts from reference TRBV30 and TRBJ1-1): SQTIHQWPATLVQPVGSPLSLECTVEGTSNPNLYWYRQAAGRGLQLLFYSVGIGQISSEVPQNLSASRPQDRQFILSSKKLLLSDSGFYLCAWSAFTVTEAFFGQGTRLTVV.

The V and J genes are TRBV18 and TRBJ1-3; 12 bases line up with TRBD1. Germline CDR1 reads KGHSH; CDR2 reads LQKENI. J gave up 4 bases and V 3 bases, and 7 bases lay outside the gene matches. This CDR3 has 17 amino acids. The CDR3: CASSPGTGGSRGNTIYF. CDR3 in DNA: TGTGCCAGCTCACCCGGGACAGGGGGCTCGAGAGGAAACACCATATATTTT.

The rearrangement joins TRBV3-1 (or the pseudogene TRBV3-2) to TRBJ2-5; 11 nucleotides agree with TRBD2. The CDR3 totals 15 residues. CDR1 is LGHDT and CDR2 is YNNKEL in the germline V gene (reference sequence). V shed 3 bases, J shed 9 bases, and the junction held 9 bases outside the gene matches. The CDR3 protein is CASSQGTSGGKAQYF. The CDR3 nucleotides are TGTGCCAGCAGCCAGGGAACTAGCGGGGGTAAAGCCCAGTACTTC.

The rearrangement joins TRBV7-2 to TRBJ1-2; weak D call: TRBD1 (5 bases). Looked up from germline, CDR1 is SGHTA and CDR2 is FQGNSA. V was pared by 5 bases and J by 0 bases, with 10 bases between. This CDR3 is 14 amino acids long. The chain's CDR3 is CASSRSRANYGYTF. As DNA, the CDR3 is TGTGCCAGCAGCCGTTCCAGGGCTAACTATGGCTACACCTTC.

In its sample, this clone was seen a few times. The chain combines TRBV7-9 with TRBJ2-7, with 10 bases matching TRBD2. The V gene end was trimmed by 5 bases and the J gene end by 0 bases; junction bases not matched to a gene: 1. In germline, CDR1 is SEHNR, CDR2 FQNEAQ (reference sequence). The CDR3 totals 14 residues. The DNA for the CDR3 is TGTGCCAGCAGCGGGACTAGCGTCTCCTACGAGCAGTACTTC. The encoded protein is CASSGTSVSYEQYF.